One and the same sample provided the 27 T cell receptor beta chains below, sequenced in a study of blood T cell repertoires in COVID-19. Sequencing used immunoSEQ multiplex PCR; TCRdb keeps in-frame clones, though not all of them. The sample shows under 300,000 clones, 84% of them seen only once. The sample was peripheral blood. The receptors originated from a woman in her 40s who had recovered from COVID-19.

This clone was counted once. The chain's CDR3 is CSSHGGGQTDTQYF. CDR3 DNA sequence: TGCAGCTCACATGGGGGGGGGCAAACAGATACGCAGTATTTT. The chain has TRBV29-1 and TRBJ2-3; D may be TRBD2 (7 bases). Trimming cost V 8 bases and J 3 bases, with 18 bases left between them. CDR1 is SQVTM and CDR2 is ANQGSEA in the germline V gene. The CDR3 covers 14 residues.

This clone was observed once. The chain links TRBV30 to TRBJ1-3; no definite D call. Germline lookup yields CDR1 GTSNPN and CDR2 SVGIG (reference sequence). The CDR3 totals 13 residues. The V and J ends lost 5 bases and 0 bases respectively, with 8 bases between them. In DNA, the CDR3 is TGTGCCTGGGGACTATCCTCTGGAAACACCATATATTTT. It codes for CAWGLSSGNTIYF.

This chain joins TRBV30 and TRBJ2-5, with 13 nucleotides matching TRBD2. V lost 5 bases and J lost 10; bases outside the gene matches: 7. The CDR3 runs to 13 residues. Germline assignment: CDR1 GTSNPN and CDR2 SVGIG (reference sequence). As DNA, the CDR3 is TGTGCCTGGGAGACTAGCGGGGGGAAAGGCCAGTACTTC. Translated, it gives CAWETSGGKGQYF.

The V and J genes are TRBV27 and TRBJ1-2; 10 positions match TRBD1. Germline CDR1 reads MNHEY; CDR2 reads SMNVEV (reference sequence). Unmatched junction bases numbered 3, after V lost 3 bases and J lost 8 bases. CDR3 size: 13 residues. The CDR3 protein is CASSFRTGGGYTF. The CDR3 DNA sequence: TGTGCCAGCAGTTTCCGGACAGGGGGAGGCTACACCTTC.

The V gene is TRBV5-1, the J gene TRBJ2-7; D uncertain. CDR3 length equals 13 residues. Trimming left V 1 base short and J 1 base short, with 6 bases between. Germline loops: CDR1 SGHRS, CDR2 YFSETQ. CDR3 in DNA: TGCGCCAGCAGCTTGTCTATGTCCTACGAGCAGTACTTC. Translated: CASSLSMSYEQYF.

V usage is TRBV19 and J usage is TRBJ2-1, with TRBD2 as a possible D gene (7 bases). Germline V CDR1 and CDR2: LNHDA, SQIVND (reference sequence). The V end lost 10 bases, the J end lost 0 bases, and 22 bases lay between the germline ends. The CDR3 is 17 residues long. The CDR3: CATRGLQDGSSYNEQFF. CDR3 coding DNA: TGTGCCACGCGGGGGCTCCAGGACGGAAGCTCCTACAATGAGCAGTTCTTC.

This clone was observed once. The CDR3: CASSQDNNRVDTEAFF. DNA of the CDR3: TGTGCCAGCAGCCAAGATAACAACAGGGTAGACACTGAAGCTTTCTTT. The genes are TRBV4-2 and TRBJ1-1, with TRBD1 as a possible D gene (6 bases). With 0 bases removed from V and 3 bases from J, the gap between germline ends came to 14 bases. Germline CDR1 is LGHNA and CDR2 is YNFKEQ. The CDR3 loop spans 16 amino acids.

This clone appeared a few times. V and J are TRBV19 and TRBJ1-5; D remains ambiguous. Trimming removed 3 bases at V and 0 bases at J, with 6 bases between. Germline CDR1 reads LNHDA; CDR2 reads SQIVND (reference sequence). The CDR3 consists of 14 residues. The CDR3 DNA follows: TGTGCCAGTAGTATTGAGAATAGCAATCAGCCCCAGCATTTT. Translating it yields CASSIENSNQPQHF.

The chain couples TRBV4-1 to TRBJ1-4; the D is unclear. V lost 2 bases, J lost 10 bases, and 17 bases lay in between. The CDR3 consists of 15 residues. Germline values: CDR1 MGHRA, CDR2 YSYEKL. The chain's CDR3 is CASSQPGVRPRKLFF. CDR3 nucleotides: TGCGCCAGCAGCCAACCCGGGGTAAGACCGCGAAAACTGTTTTTT.

V gene TRBV11-3 combines with J gene TRBJ2-2, with 10 nucleotides matching TRBD1. The CDR3 runs 15 residues. CDR1 SGHNT and CDR2 YENEEA come from the germline V gene. V shed 5 bases, J shed 4 bases, and the junction held 4 bases outside the gene matches. The CDR3 here is CASSLRTGGTGELFF. In DNA form, the CDR3 reads TGTGCCAGCAGCCTTAGGACAGGGGGCACCGGGGAGCTGTTTTTT.

On this clone: Other DNA sequences in the sample encode the same CDR3. The V and J genes are TRBV7-9 and TRBJ2-7; 9 positions agree with TRBD2. CDR1 is SEHNR and CDR2 is FQNEAQ in the germline V gene (reference sequence). V dropped 2 bases and J dropped 7; count of bases not matched to a gene: 6. The CDR3 runs to 14 residues. The CDR3, as DNA: TGTGCCAGCAGCTTACTGGGACTAGCAGGGGAGCAGTACTTC. Its translation is CASSLLGLAGEQYF.

The rearrangement joins TRBV27 to TRBJ2-2; 10 nucleotides match TRBD1. Losses at the gene ends were 4 bases for V and 4 bases for J; bases not matched to a gene: 6. The CDR3 totals 16 residues. Germline V gives CDR1 MNHEY, CDR2 SMNVEV (reference sequence). CDR3 in DNA: TGTGCCAGCAGTTCAAGACAGGGGGCCGGCACCGGGGAGCTGTTTTTT. Its protein product is CASSSRQGAGTGELFF.

This sequence joins TRBV30 and TRBJ1-6, with D possibly being TRBD1 (6 bases). The CDR3 is 16 residues long. CDR1 is GTSNPN, CDR2 SVGIG, per germline (reference sequence). V was clipped by 1 base and J by 1 base, with 11 bases between them. In nucleotides, the CDR3 is TGTGCCTGGAGTGCCTCAGGGGCGTCCTATAATTCACCCCTCCACTTT. Amino acid sequence: CAWSASGASYNSPLHF. The full variable domain, with the rest looked up from reference TRBV30 and TRBJ1-6, is SQTIHQWPATLVQPVGSPLSLECTVEGTSNPNLYWYRQAAGRGLQLLFYSVGIGQISSEVPQNLSASRPQDRQFILSSKKLLLSDSGFYLCAWSASGASYNSPLHFGNGTRLTVT.

The J gene is TRBJ1-6, the V gene TRBV2, with 8 bases fitting TRBD1. V trimming: 6 bases; J trimming: 5 bases; junction bases outside the gene matches: 15. CDR3 length: 18 amino acids. The germline CDR1 and CDR2 sequences are SNHLY and FYNNEI. The CDR3 protein is CASRIGQGWGSDNSPLHF. CDR3 nucleotides: TGTGCCAGCAGAATCGGACAGGGATGGGGCTCGGATAATTCACCCCTCCACTTT.

The V and J genes are TRBV28 and TRBJ1-2; D gene unclear. This CDR3 contains 14 residues. Per germline, CDR1 MDHEN and CDR2 SYDVKM. Trimming took off 6 bases at V and 4 bases at J, with 15 bases between the two ends. The CDR3 sequence is CASSQIPHIYGYTF. The CDR3 DNA reads TGTGCCAGCAGCCAGATACCTCACATCTATGGCTACACCTTC.

This clone was observed a few times. The gene calls are TRBV21-1 and TRBJ1-4; the table calls TRBD1, which could not be checked here. TRBV21-1 is annotated as a pseudogene. The CDR3 has 13 amino acids. CDR3 protein: CASSKGTDKKLFF. CDR3 DNA sequence: TGTGCCAGCAGCAAAGGGACAGATAAAAAACTGTTTTTT.

The chain joins TRBV28 to TRBJ2-7, with D unresolved. V was trimmed by 5 bases and J by 4 bases, leaving 18 bases between them. The CDR3 covers 15 residues. Germline V gives CDR1 MDHEN, CDR2 SYDVKM. The CDR3 protein is CASSDTGSYVYEQYF. The CDR3 DNA reads as TGTGCCAGCAGTGATACCGGGTCCTATGTTTACGAGCAGTACTTC.

This sequence joins TRBV7-9 and TRBJ1-6, with D possibly TRBD1 on 5 matching bases. V was pared by 5 bases and J by 2 bases, with 10 bases between. The germline gives CDR1 SEHNR, CDR2 FQNEAQ (reference sequence). The CDR3 runs 15 residues. CDR3 amino acids: CASSTRGTYNSPLHF. The CDR3, as DNA: TGTGCCAGCAGCACCCGGGGGACCTATAATTCACCCCTCCACTTT.

The chain is built from TRBV27 and TRBJ2-1; TRBD1 aligns across 8 bases. CDR1 and CDR2 (germline): MNHEY, SMNVEV (reference sequence). Germline trimming cut 3 bases from V and 4 bases from J; bases unmatched to any gene: 5. The CDR3 loop spans 15 amino acids. The CDR3: CASSFRQGAYNEQFF. The CDR3 coding sequence is TGTGCCAGCAGTTTCAGGCAGGGGGCTTACAATGAGCAGTTCTTC.

This chain uses TRBV3-1 (or the pseudogene TRBV3-2) with TRBJ2-4; 8 positions match TRBD2. Germline V CDR1 and CDR2: LGHDT, YNNKEL (reference sequence). This CDR3 has 13 residues. With 2 bases clipped from V and 14 bases from J, the junction kept 8 bases outside the gene matches. CDR3 in amino acids: CASSQNGGAPEYF. DNA of the CDR3: TGTGCCAGCAGCCAAAACGGGGGGGCCCCTGAGTACTTC.

This clone was seen only once. This rearrangement joins TRBV2 to TRBJ2-1, with 7 bases that match TRBD2. After removal of 7 bases from V and 5 bases from J, the junction contained 11 bases not matched to a gene. The CDR3 contains 15 residues. Germline V CDR1 and CDR2: SNHLY, FYNNEI. This chain's CDR3 is CASTPAPRGDNEQFF. CDR3 DNA: TGTGCCAGCACCCCGGCGCCTCGGGGGGACAATGAGCAGTTCTTC.

This chain joins TRBV6-5 and TRBJ1-6; D may be TRBD1 (5 bases). This CDR3 has 14 amino acids. Trimming took off 0 bases at V and 7 bases at J, with 7 bases between the two ends. Germline values: CDR1 MNHEY, CDR2 SVGAGI. The DNA for the CDR3 is TGTGCCAGCAGTTACTCGCAGGGAAATTCACCCCTCCACTTT. Protein product: CASSYSQGNSPLHF.

The chain has TRBV6-5 and TRBJ2-7; D possibly corresponds to TRBD1 (6 bases). The CDR3 is made up of 15 amino acids. V shed 6 bases and J shed 0 bases, with 15 bases lying between them. The V gene's germline CDR1 is MNHEY and CDR2 SVGAGI. The DNA of the CDR3 is TGTGCCAGCAGCCGGGACAACTCTTTCTCCTACGAGCAGTACTTC. Protein: CASSRDNSFSYEQYF.

The chain is built from TRBV3-1 (or the pseudogene TRBV3-2) and TRBJ2-3, with TRBD2 identical over 7 bases. This CDR3 is 19 amino acids long. J was trimmed by 0 bases and V by 6 bases; bases with no gene match: 18. CDR1 and CDR2 (germline): LGHDT, YNNKEL (reference sequence). The CDR3 protein is CASSPLGGDVTGSTDTQYF. The CDR3 DNA reads TGTGCCAGCAGTCCTTTGGGGGGGGACGTTACGGGTAGCACAGATACGCAGTATTTT.

The J gene is TRBJ2-7, the V gene TRBV7-9, with D possibly matching TRBD2 (7 bases). The CDR3 extends over 12 amino acids. Germline CDR1 and CDR2: SEHNR and FQNEAQ (reference sequence). Trimming left V 11 bases short and J 7 bases short, with 18 bases between. CDR3: CAAGAGEWEQYF. The CDR3 DNA reads TGTGCCGCGGGGGCAGGGGAATGGGAGCAGTACTTC.

This clone occurred once. The rearrangement links TRBV6-1 to TRBJ1-6, with 7 bases identical to TRBD1. V lost 3 bases, J lost 0 bases, and 11 bases stayed unmatched. The CDR3 is made up of 19 amino acids. Germline CDR1 is MNHNS and CDR2 is SASEGT. The CDR3 sequence: CASSDQTDRSSSYNSPLHF. The CDR3 bases are TGTGCCAGCAGTGATCAGACGGACAGGTCGAGCTCCTATAATTCACCCCTCCACTTT.

The rearrangement joins TRBV5-5 to TRBJ1-1; TRBD1 matches 8 bases. V was clipped by 4 bases and J by 1 base; unmatched bases: 6. The CDR3 covers 15 residues. Germline CDR1 reads SGHKS; CDR2 reads YYEKEE (reference sequence). The CDR3 region has the DNA TGTGCCAGCAGCAAGAGGACAGGGACGAACACTGAAGCTTTCTTT. Its protein is CASSKRTGTNTEAFF.